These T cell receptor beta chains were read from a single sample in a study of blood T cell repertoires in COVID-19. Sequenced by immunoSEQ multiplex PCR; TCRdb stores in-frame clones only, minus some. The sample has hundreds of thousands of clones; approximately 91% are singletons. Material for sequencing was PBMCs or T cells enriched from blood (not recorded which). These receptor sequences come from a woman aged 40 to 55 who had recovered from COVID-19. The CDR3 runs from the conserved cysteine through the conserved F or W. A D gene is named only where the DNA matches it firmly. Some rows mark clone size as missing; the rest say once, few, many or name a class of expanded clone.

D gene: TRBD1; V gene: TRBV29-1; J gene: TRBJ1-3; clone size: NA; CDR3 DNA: TGCAGCGTTAGGACAGGGGGCTCTGGAAACACCATATATTTT; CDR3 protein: CSVRTGGSGNTIYF
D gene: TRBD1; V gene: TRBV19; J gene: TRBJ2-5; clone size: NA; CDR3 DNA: TGTGCCAGTAGTATAGCAACAGGGGGGGAGACCCAGTACTTC; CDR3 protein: CASSIATGGETQYF
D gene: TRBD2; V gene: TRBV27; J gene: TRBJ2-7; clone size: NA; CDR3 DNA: TGTGCCAGCAGTTTTGCTGGGACTAGCCTTTCTCGCGAGCAGTACTTC; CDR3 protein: CASSFAGTSLSREQYF
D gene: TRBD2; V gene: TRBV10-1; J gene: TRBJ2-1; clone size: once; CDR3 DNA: TGCGCCAGCAGTGAGTCCGTGGGGGGGTACAATGAGCAGTTCTTC; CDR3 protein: CASSESVGGYNEQFF
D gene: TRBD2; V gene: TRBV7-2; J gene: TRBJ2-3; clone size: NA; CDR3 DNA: TGTGCCAGCAGAACGGGACTAGCGGGGGGCAGCACAGATACGCAGTATTTT; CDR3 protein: CASRTGLAGGSTDTQYF
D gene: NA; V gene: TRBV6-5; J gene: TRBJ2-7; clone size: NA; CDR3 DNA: TGTGCCAGCAAGAGAGGGTCCACAAGATACGAGCAGTACTTC; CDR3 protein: CASKRGSTRYEQYF
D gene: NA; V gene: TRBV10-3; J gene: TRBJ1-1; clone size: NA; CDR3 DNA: TGTGCCATCAGTGGCCCCGAGGGCACTGAAGCTTTCTTT; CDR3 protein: CAISGPEGTEAFF
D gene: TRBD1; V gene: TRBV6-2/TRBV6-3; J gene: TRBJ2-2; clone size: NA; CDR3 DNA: TGTGCCAGCAGTTTGTTGGGACAGGGGGCTGTCGGGGAGCTGTTTTTT; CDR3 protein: CASSLLGQGAVGELFF
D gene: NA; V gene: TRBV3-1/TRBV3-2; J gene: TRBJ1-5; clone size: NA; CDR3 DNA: TGTGCCAGCAGCCAAGATAACAGGCCTAATCAGCCCCAGCATTTT; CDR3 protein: CASSQDNRPNQPQHF
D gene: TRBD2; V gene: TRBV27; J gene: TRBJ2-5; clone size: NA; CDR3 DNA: TGTGCCAGCAGTATGGGACTAGCGGGGGGGCCGGCGGTGGAGACCCAGTACTTC; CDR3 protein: CASSMGLAGGPAVETQYF
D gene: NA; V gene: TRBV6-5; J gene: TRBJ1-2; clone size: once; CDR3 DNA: TGTGCCAGCAGTTACAAGGGGCGCCCCTACTATGGCTACACCTTC; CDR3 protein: CASSYKGRPYYGYTF
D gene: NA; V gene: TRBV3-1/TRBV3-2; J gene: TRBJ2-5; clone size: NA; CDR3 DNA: TGTGCCAGCAGCCCCTTAGAGGGCCAAGAGACCCAGTACTTC; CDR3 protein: CASSPLEGQETQYF
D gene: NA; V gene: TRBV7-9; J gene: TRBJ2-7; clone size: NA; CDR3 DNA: TGTGCCAGCAGCCCCACCCTGAGGGAGTTACTCCACGAGCAGTACTTC; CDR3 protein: CASSPTLRELLHEQYF
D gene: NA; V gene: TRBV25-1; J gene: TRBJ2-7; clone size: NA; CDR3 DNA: TGTGCCACCCGGAGGGGGGGCTCCTACGAGCAGTACTTC; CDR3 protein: CATRRGGSYEQYF
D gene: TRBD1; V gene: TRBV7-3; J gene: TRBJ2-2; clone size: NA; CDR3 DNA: TGTGCCAGCAGCTTAACACCGGGACAGCTCACCGGGGAGCTGTTTTTT; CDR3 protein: CASSLTPGQLTGELFF
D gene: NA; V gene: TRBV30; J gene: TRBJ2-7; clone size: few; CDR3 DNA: TGTGCCTGGAAAGAGGGAAGAGACTACGAGCAGTACTTC; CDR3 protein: CAWKEGRDYEQYF
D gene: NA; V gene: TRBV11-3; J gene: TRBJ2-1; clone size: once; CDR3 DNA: TGTGCCAGCAGCTTAATCGCGGGACCCCCCTACAATGAGCAGTTCTTC; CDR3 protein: CASSLIAGPPYNEQFF
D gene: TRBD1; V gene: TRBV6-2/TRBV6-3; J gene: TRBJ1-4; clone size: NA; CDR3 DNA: TGTGCCAGCAGTCCCCGGGACAGGGAAGAAAAACTGTTTTTT; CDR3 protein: CASSPRDREEKLFF
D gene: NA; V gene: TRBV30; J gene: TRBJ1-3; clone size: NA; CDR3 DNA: TGTGCCTGGTTCCGGGATGGAAACACCATATATTTT; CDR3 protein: CAWFRDGNTIYF
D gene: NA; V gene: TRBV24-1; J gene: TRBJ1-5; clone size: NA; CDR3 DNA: TGTGCCACCAGTAATACAGGACAAAATCAGCCCCAGCATTTT; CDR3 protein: CATSNTGQNQPQHF
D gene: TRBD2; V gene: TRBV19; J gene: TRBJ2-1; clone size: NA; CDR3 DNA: TGTGCCAGTAGTCGACTAGCTCCTGACAATGAGCAGTTCTTC; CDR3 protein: CASSRLAPDNEQFF
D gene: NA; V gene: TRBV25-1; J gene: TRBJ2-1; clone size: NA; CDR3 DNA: TGTGCCAGCAGTGATTGGGGTAGCGGATCCTACAATGAGCAGTTCTTC; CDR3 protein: CASSDWGSGSYNEQFF
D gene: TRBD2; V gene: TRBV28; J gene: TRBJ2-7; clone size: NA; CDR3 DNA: TGTGCCAGCAGGGATTCTAGCGGACCAGGGGAGCAGTACTTC; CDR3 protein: CASRDSSGPGEQYF
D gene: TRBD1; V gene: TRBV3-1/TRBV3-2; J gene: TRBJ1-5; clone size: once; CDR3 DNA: TGTGCCAGCAGCCAAGCCTACAGGGGCGGGCAGCCCCAGCATTTT; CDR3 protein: CASSQAYRGGQPQHF
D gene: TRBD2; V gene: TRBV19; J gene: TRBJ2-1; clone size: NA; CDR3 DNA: TGTGCCAGTAGAGAGTTCCTGAGCGGGAGCTACAATGAGCAGTTCTTC; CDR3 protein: CASREFLSGSYNEQFF
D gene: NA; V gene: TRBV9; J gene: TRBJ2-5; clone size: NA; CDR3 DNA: TGTGCCAGCAGCCGAGCGGTTCAAGAGACCCAGTACTTC; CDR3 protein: CASSRAVQETQYF
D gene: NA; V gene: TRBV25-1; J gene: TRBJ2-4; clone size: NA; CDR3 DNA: TGTGCCAGCAGTATGCCCGGTGGTAGAAACATTCAGTACTTC; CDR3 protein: CASSMPGGRNIQYF
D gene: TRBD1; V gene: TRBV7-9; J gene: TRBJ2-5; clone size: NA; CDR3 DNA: TGTGCCAGCAGCTACGACAGGGTCCAAGAGACCCAGTACTTC; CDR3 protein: CASSYDRVQETQYF
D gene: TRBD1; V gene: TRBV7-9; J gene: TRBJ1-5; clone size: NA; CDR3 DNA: TGTGCCAGCGGACAGGGATATCAGCCCCAGCATTTT; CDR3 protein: CASGQGYQPQHF
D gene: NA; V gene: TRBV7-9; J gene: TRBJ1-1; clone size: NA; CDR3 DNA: TGTGCCAGCACCCCATGGGAGGGCACTGAAGCTTTCTTT; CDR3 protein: CASTPWEGTEAFF
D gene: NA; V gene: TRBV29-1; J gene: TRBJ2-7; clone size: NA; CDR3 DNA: TGCAGCGTTGCAATGCCCGGGGAGGAGTACTTC; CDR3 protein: CSVAMPGEEYF
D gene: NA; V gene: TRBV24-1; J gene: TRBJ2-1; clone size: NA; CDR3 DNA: TGTGCCACCAGCCAGAGGGACACAAGAAACAATGAGCAGTTCTTC; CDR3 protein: CATSQRDTRNNEQFF
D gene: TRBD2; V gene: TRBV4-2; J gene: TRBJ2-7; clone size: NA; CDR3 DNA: TGTGCCAGCAGCACGCTAGCGGGAGGGAGCTCCTACGAGCAGTACTTC; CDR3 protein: CASSTLAGGSSYEQYF
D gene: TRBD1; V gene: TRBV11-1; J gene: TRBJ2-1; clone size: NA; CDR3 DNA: TGTGCCAGCAGCTGGGACAGGGGAACCTACAATGAGCAGTTCTTC; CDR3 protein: CASSWDRGTYNEQFF
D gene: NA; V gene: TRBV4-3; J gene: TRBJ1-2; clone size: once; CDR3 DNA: TGCGCCAGCAGCCAAGATTACGACAGAACTAACTATGGCTACACCTTC; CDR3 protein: CASSQDYDRTNYGYTF
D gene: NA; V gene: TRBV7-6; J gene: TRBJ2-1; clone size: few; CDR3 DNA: TGTGCCAGCAGCTTGGTGGGGCCCTACAATGAGCAGTTCTTC; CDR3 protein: CASSLVGPYNEQFF
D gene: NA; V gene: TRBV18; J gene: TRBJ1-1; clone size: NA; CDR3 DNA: TGTGCCAGCTCACCCGCCGGCGAGGGTGAAGCTTTCTTT; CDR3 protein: CASSPAGEGEAFF
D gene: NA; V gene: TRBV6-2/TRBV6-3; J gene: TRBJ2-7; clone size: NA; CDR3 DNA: TGTGCCAGCAGTTATGGCGGGACAGCTTCCTACGAGCAGTACTTC; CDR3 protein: CASSYGGTASYEQYF
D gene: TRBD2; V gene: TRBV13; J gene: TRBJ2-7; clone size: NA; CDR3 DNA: TGTGCCAGCAGCTTACTCGGGGGGAACGAGCAGTACTTC; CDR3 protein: CASSLLGGNEQYF
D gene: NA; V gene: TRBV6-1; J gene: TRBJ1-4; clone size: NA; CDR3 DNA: TGTGCCAGCAGTGAAGCGAGAGGTTCTGGAGCAACTAATGAAAAACTGTTTTTT; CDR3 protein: CASSEARGSGATNEKLFF
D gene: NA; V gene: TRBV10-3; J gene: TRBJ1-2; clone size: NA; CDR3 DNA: TGTGCCATCAGTGTGGGTCAGGGTCCCGGCTACACCTTC; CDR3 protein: CAISVGQGPGYTF
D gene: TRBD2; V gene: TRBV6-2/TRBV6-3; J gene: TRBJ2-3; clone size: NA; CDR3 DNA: TGTGCCAGCAGTTATCTTGCGGGGGGGCGTCCAGATACGCAGTATTTT; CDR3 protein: CASSYLAGGRPDTQYF
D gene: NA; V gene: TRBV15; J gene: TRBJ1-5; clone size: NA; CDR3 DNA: TGTGCCACCAGCTTTGACACTCCTAGCAATCAGCCCCAGCATTTT; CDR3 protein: CATSFDTPSNQPQHF
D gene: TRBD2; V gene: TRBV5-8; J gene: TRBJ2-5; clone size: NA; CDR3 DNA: TGTGCCAGCAGCCCCGGGATAGCGGGGGGTTTCCACCAAGAGACCCAGTACTTC; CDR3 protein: CASSPGIAGGFHQETQYF
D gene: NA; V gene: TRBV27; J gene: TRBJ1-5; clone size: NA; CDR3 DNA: TGTGCCAGCAGTTTTGCGGGGAATCAGCCCCAGCATTTT; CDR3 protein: CASSFAGNQPQHF
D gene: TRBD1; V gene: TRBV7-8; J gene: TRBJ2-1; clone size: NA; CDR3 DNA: TGTGCCAGCAGAACAGCGGGACAGGGGTACAATGAGCAGTTCTTC; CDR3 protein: CASRTAGQGYNEQFF
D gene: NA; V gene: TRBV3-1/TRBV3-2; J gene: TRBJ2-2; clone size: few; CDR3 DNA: TGTGCCAGCAGCCAAGGCACAGCCCACACCGGGGAGCTGTTTTTT; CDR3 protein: CASSQGTAHTGELFF
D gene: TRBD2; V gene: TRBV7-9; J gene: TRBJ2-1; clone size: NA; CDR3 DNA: TGTGCCAGCACCCTTTCGGGGCGGGAGGCCGTAGGTGAGCAGTTCTTC; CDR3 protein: CASTLSGREAVGEQFF
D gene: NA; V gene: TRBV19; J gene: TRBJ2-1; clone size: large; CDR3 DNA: TGTGCCAGTAGTAATCAGGGAAGCTCCTACAATGAGCAGTTCTTC; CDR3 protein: CASSNQGSSYNEQFF